This T cell receptor beta chain is drawn from a study of shared clonotypes between healthy human individuals. Donors were Caucasian adults residing in Nashville, Tennessee, USA. CDR3 length: 14 residues. The V end was cut by 2 bases, the J end by 8 bases, with 15 bases between. Germline assignment: CDR1 SGHVS and CDR2 FNYEAQ. Sequenced by immunoSEQ multiplex PCR; TCRdb stores in-frame clones only, minus some. Of 2 million to 2.5 million clones listed, approximately 93% are singletons. The rearrangement joins TRBV7-6 to TRBJ1-2, with D perhaps matching TRBD1 (6 bases). Sequenced input: naive CD4+ T cells from PBMCs. Subset: CD45RA+ positively selected. The TCR was taken from a man between 18 and 29 years old in good health. Some clones in this sample may be carry-over from other donors' samples. CDR3 protein: CASSLISIGGGYTF. The CDR3 DNA follows: TGTGCCAGCAGCTTAATCTCAATCGGGGGCGGCTACACCTTC.